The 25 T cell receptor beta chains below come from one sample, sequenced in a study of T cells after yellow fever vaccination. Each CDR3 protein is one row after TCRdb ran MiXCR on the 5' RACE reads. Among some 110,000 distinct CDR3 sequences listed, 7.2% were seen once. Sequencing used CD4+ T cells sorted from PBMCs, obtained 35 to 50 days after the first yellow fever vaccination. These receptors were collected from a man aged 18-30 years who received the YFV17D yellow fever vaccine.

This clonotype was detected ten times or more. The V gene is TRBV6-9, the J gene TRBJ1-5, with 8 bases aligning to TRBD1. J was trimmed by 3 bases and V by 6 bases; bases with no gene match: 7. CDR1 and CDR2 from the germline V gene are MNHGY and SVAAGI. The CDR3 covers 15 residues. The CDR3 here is CASSLGQGLNQPQHF. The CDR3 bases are TGTGCCAGCAGCCTTGGACAGGGACTCAATCAGCCCCAGCATTTT.

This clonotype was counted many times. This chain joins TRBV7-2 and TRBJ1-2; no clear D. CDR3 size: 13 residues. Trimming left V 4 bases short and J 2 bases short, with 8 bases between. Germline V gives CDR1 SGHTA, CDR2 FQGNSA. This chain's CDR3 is CASSYDTNYGYTF. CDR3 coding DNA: TGTGCCAGCAGCTACGACACGAACTATGGCTACACCTTC.

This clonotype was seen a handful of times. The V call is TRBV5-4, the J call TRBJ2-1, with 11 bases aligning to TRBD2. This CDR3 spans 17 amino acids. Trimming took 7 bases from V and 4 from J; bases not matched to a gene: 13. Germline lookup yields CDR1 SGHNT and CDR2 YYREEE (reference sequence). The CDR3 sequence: CASSRPGTSGPYNEQFF. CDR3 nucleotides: TGTGCCAGCTCGAGGCCCGGGACTAGCGGACCTTACAATGAGCAGTTCTTC.

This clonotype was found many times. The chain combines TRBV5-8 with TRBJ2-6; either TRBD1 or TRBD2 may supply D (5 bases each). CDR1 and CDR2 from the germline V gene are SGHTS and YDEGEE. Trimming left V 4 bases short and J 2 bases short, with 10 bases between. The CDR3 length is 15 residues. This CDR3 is CASSVRDPGANVLTF. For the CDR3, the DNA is TGTGCCAGCAGCGTAAGGGACCCTGGGGCCAACGTCCTGACTTTC.

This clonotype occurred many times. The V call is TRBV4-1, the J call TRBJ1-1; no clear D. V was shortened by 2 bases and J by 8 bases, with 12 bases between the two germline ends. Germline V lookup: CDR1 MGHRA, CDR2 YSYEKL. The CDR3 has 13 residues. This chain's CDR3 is CASSQRMLTEAFF. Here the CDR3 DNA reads TGCGCCAGCAGCCAAAGGATGTTAACGGAAGCTTTCTTT.

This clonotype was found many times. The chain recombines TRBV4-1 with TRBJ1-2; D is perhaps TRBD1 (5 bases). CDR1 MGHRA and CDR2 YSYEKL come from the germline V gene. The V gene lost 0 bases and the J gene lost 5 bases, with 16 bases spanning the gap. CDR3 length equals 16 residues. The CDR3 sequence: CASSQDSGGHAYGYTF. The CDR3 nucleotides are TGCGCCAGCAGCCAAGATTCGGGCGGACATGCGTATGGCTACACCTTC.

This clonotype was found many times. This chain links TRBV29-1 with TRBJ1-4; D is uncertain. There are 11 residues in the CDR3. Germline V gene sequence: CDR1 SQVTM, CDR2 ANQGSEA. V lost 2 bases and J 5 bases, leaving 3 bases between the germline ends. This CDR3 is CSVEQNEKLFF. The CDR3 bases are TGCAGCGTTGAACAGAATGAAAAACTGTTTTTT.

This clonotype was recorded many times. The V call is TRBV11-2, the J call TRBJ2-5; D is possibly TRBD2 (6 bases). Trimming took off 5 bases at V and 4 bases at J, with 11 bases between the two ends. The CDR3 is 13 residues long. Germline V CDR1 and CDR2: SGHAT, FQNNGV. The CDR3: CASSQRRGETQYF. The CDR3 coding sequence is TGTGCCAGCAGCCAACGGCGGGGAGAGACCCAGTACTTC.

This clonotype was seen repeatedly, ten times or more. CDR3 in amino acids: CATSDFRGRPDTQYF. CDR3 nucleotide sequence: TGTGCCACCAGTGATTTCAGGGGGCGCCCAGATACGCAGTATTTT. The rearrangement uses TRBV24-1 and TRBJ2-3; the match to TRBD1 covers 8 bases. Per the germline V gene, CDR1 is KGHDR and CDR2 is SFDVKD. J was trimmed by 4 bases and V by 1 base; bases with no gene match: 3. The CDR3 is 15 amino acids.

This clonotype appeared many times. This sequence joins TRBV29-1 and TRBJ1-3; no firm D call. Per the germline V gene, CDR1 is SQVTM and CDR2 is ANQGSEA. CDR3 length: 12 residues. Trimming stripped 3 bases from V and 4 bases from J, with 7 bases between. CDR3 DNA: TGCAGCGTTGATAGCGTAGGAAACACCATATATTTT. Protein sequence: CSVDSVGNTIYF. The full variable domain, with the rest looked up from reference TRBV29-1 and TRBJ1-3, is SAVISQKPSRDICQRGTSLTIQCQVDSQVTMMFWYRQQPGQSLTLIATANQGSEATYESGFVIDKFPISRPNLTFSTLTVSNMSPEDSSIYLCSVDSVGNTIYFGEGSWLTVV.

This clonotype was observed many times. The CDR3 protein is CASSEAFYGYTF. CDR3 nucleotide sequence: TGTGCCAGCAGTGAAGCATTCTATGGCTACACCTTC. This chain links TRBV6-1 with TRBJ1-2; D gene unclear. In germline, CDR1 is MNHNS, CDR2 SASEGT. Trimming stripped 0 bases from V and 4 bases from J, with 3 bases between. The CDR3 has 12 residues.

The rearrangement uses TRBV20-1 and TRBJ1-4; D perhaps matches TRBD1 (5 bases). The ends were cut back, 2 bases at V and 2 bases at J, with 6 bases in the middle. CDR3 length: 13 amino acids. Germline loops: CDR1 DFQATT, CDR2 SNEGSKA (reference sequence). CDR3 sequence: CSARWGTNEKLFF. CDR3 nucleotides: TGCAGTGCTAGATGGGGGACTAATGAAAAACTGTTTTTT.

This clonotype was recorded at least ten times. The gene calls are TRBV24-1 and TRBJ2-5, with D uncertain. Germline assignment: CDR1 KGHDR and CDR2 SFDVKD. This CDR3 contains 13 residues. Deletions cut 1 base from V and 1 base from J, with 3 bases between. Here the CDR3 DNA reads TGTGCCACCAGTGATTTCGCCCAAGAGACCCAGTACTTC. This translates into CATSDFAQETQYF.

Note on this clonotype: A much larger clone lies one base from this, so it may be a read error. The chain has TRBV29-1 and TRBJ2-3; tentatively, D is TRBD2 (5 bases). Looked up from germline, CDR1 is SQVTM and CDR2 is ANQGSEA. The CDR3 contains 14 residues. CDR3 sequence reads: CSVERVPSIDTQYF. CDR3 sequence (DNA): TGCAGCGTTGAGAGGGTGCCGAGCATAGATACGCAGTATTTT.

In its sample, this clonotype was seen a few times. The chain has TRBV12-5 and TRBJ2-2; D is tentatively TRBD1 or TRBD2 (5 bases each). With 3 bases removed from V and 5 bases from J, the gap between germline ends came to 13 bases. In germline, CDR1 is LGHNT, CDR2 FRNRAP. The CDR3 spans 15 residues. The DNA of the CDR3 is TGTGCTAGTGGTTTTGGGCTAGCAGGGACCGGGGAGCTGTTTTTT. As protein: CASGFGLAGTGELFF.

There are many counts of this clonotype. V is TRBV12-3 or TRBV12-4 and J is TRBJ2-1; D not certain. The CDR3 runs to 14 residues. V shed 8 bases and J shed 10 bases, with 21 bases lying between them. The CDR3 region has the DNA TGTGCCAGCCTCCGGGCAGGCGTACAGAAAGAGCAGTTCTTC. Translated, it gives CASLRAGVQKEQFF.

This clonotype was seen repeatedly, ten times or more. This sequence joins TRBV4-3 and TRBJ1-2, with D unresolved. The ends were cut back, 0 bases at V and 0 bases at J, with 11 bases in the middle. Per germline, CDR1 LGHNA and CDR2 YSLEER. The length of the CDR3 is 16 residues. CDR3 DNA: TGCGCCAGCAGCCAAGAGTTGGGTTTTGCTAACTATGGCTACACCTTC. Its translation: CASSQELGFANYGYTF.

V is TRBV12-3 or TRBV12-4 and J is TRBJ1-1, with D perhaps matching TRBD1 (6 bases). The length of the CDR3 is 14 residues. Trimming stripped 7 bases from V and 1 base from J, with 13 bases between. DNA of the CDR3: TGTGCCAGCACCCGCGGGGGCGCGAACACTGAAGCTTTCTTT. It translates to CASTRGGANTEAFF.

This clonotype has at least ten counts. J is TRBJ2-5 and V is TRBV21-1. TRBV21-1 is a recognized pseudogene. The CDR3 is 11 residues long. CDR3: CASSTQETQYF. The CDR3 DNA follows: TGTGCCAGCAGCACCCAAGAGACCCAGTACTTC.

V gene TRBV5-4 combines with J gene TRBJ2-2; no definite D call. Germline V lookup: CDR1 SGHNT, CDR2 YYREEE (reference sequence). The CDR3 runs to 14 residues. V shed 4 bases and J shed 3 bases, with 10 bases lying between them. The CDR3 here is CASSRTADTGELFF. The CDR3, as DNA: TGTGCCAGCAGCCGGACGGCGGACACCGGGGAGCTGTTTTTT.

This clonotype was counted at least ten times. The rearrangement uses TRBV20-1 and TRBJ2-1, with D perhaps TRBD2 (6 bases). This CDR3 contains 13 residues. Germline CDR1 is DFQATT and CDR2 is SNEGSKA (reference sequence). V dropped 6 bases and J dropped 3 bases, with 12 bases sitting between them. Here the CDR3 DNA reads TGCAGTGCCCCCCGGGACTTCTACAATGAGCAGTTCTTC. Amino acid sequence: CSAPRDFYNEQFF.

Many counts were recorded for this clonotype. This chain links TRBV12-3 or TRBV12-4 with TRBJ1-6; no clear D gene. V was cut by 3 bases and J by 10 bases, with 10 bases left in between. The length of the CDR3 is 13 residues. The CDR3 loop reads CASSFKQESPLHF. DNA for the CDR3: TGTGCCAGCAGTTTCAAGCAGGAGTCACCCCTCCACTTT.

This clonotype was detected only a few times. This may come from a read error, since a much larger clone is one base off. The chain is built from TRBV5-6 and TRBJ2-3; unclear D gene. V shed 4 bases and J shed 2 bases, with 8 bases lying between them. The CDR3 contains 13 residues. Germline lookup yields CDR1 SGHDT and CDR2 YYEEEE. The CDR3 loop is CASSPTYTDTQYF. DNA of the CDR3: TGTGCCAGCAGCCCAACCTACACAGATACGCAGTATTTT. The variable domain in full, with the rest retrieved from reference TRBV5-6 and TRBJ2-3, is DAGVTQSPTHLIKTRGQQVTLRCSPKSGHDTVSWYQQALGQGPQFIFQYYEEEERQRGNFPDRFSGHQFPNYSSELNVNALLLGDSALYLCASSPTYTDTQYFGPGTRLTVL.

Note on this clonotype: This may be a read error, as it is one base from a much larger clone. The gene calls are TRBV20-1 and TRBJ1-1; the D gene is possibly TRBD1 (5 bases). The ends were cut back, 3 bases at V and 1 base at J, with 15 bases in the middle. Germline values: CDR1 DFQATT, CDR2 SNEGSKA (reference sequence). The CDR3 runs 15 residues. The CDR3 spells CSASKWDGANTEAFF. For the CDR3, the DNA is TGCAGTGCTAGTAAATGGGACGGCGCGAACACTGAAGCTTTCTTT.

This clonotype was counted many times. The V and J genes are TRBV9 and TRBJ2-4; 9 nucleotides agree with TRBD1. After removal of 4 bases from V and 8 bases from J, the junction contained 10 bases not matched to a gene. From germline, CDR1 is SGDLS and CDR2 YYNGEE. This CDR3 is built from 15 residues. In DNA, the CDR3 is TGTGCCAGCAGCCCTCGACAGGGGGTAGGAGACATTCAGTACTTC. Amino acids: CASSPRQGVGDIQYF.